This TCR beta chain was obtained from a study of CD8 T cells in Susac syndrome. The CDR3 totals 14 residues. The V segment lost 4 bases and the J segment 5 bases; nucleotides outside the gene matches: 5. The germline gives CDR1 SGHKS, CDR2 YYEKEE (reference sequence). A quantity of roughly 0.5 to 1 ug RNA underwent reverse transcription using random hexamers. Each CDR3 protein gets one entry after TCRdb re-called the immunoSEQ multiplex PCR reads with MiXCR. The sample includes approximately 120,000 distinct CDR3 sequences, 85% to 95% of them seen just once. The sequence was obtained from a human donor with multiple sclerosis. The chain employs TRBV5-5 and TRBJ2-5, with 10 bases that match TRBD1. Sequenced: CD8+ T cells from PBMCs. The CDR3 here is CASSRDRGGETQYF. The CDR3 DNA follows: TGTGCCAGCAGCCGGGACAGGGGAGGGGAGACCCAGTACTTC.